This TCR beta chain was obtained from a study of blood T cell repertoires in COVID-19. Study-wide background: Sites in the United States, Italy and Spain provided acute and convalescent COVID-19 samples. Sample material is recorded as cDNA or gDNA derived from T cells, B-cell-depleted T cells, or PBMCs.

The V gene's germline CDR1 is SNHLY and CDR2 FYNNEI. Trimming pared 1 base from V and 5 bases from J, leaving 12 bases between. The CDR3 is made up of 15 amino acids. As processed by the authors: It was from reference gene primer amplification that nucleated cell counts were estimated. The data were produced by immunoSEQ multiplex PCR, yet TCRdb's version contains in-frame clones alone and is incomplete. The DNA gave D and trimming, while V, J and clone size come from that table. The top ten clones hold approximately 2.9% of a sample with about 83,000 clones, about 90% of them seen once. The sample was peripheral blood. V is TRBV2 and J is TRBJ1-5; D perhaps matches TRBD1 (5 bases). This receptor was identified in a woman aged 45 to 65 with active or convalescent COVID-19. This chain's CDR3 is CASSEGGRYYQPQHF. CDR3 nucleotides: TGTGCCAGCAGTGAAGGGGGCAGGTACTATCAGCCCCAGCATTTT.